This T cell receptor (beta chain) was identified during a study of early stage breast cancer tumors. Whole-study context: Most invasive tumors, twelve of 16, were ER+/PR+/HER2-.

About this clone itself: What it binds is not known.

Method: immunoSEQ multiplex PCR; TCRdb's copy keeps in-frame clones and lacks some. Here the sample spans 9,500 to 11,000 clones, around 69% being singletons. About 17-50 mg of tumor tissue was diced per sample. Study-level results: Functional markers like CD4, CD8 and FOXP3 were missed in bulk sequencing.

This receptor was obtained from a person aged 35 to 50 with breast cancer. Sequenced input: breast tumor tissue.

CDR3 region: CASRDRRGPQDEQFF. In nucleotides, the CDR3 is TGTGCCAGCAGGGACAGAAGAGGCCCTCAGGATGAGCAGTTCTTC. This chain connects TRBV6-1 to TRBJ2-1, with TRBD1 as a possible D gene (6 bases). The CDR3 totals 15 residues. Germline V gives CDR1 MNHNS, CDR2 SASEGT. V was pared by 6 bases and J by 8 bases, with 20 bases between.